The present T cell receptor (beta chain) was sequenced within a study of T cell changes during pregnancy in multiple sclerosis. Measured with immunoSEQ multiplex PCR; TCRdb has only the in-frame clones, and not every one. The sample contains roughly 70,000 clones, 75% to 90% of which appear only once. The clonotype originates from a female donor with multiple sclerosis, enrolled in a pregnancy study. This material consisted of peripheral blood, taken before pregnancy.

The CDR3, as DNA: TGTGCCAGCAGAGAATCCGGGACAGGGATTGCCGAGCAGTACTTC. This translates into CASRESGTGIAEQYF. This chain connects TRBV6-5 to TRBJ2-7, with 9 bases aligning to TRBD1. Germline V CDR1 and CDR2: MNHEY, SVGAGI. The CDR3 consists of 15 residues. The V segment lost 6 bases and the J segment 6 bases; nucleotides outside the gene matches: 12.